Listed here are 25 T cell receptor beta chains from one sample, sequenced in a study of T cell responses to AZD1222 COVID-19 vaccine. The assay was immunoSEQ multiplex PCR, and TCRdb's table has in-frame clones only and misses some. The sample yields 150,000 to 200,000 clones, 80% to 95% seen once. Specimen: peripheral blood, collected 28 days after the second AZD1222 dose. The receptor set was obtained from an adult who received the AZD1222 COVID-19 vaccine.

The chain combines TRBV28 with TRBJ1-5; the D gene is possibly TRBD1 (6 bases). V shed 8 bases and J shed 10 bases, with 18 bases lying between them. CDR3 size: 13 residues. Germline V gives CDR1 MDHEN, CDR2 SYDVKM. The CDR3 reads CASSTGYPSPQHF. CDR3 sequence (DNA): TGTGCCAGCTCAACAGGGTATCCCTCCCCCCAGCATTTT. Combining the CDR3 with reference TRBV28 and TRBJ1-5 gives the whole variable domain DVKVTQSSRYLVKRTGEKVFLECVQDMDHENMFWYRQDPGLGLRLIYFSYDVKMKEKGDIPEGYSVSREKKERFSLILESASTNQTSMYLCASSTGYPSPQHFGDGTRLSIL.

In DNA form, the CDR3 reads TGTGCCAGCAGCGTAGAGCCTGGGAGGAAAGATAACTATGGCTACACCTTC. Amino acids: CASSVEPGRKDNYGYTF. V and J are TRBV9 and TRBJ1-2; D is unresolved. Trimming took off 0 bases at V and 1 base at J, with 16 bases between the two ends. CDR1 and CDR2 (germline): SGDLS, YYNGEE. The length of the CDR3 is 17 residues.

V is TRBV7-2 and J is TRBJ1-2, with 10 bases identical to TRBD1. Germline CDR1 reads SGHTA; CDR2 reads FQGNSA. The V gene end was trimmed by 5 bases and the J gene end by 7 bases; junction bases not matched to a gene: 10. The CDR3 contains 15 residues. The CDR3 bases are TGTGCCAGCAGCGACTCCGGGACAGGGGACCTTGGCTACACCTTC. Translated, it gives CASSDSGTGDLGYTF. Filled out from reference TRBV7-2 and TRBJ1-2, the complete variable domain reads GAGVSQSPSNKVTEKGKDVELRCDPISGHTALYWYRQSLGQGLEFLIYFQGNSAPDKSGLPSDRFSAERTGGSVSTLTIQRTQQEDSAVYLCASSDSGTGDLGYTFGSGTRLTVV.

The sample holds one count of this clone. The CDR3 loop reads CASSLRARGAPLHF. In DNA form, the CDR3 reads TGTGCCAGCAGTTTGAGGGCCAGGGGGGCACCCCTCCACTTT. The chain joins TRBV28 to TRBJ1-6; 7 bases line up with TRBD1. The CDR3 extends over 14 amino acids. Germline CDR1 MDHEN, CDR2 SYDVKM. After removal of 3 bases from V and 11 bases from J, the junction contained 7 bases not matched to a gene.

The chain employs TRBV7-6 and TRBJ2-7; 10 bases match TRBD1. The J segment lost 2 bases and the V segment lost 1 base, leaving 2 bases of the junction unmatched. The CDR3 has 15 residues. Germline V gene lookup returns CDR1 SGHVS and CDR2 FNYEAQ. CDR3 nucleotide sequence: TGTGCCAGCAGCTTAGAGGGACAGGGGACCTACGAGCAGTACTTC. Amino acid sequence: CASSLEGQGTYEQYF.

The genes are TRBV30 and TRBJ2-7; the D call may be TRBD1 or TRBD2 (5 bases each). V was cut by 5 bases and J by 5 bases, with 10 bases left in between. There are 11 residues in the CDR3. The germline V gene has CDR1 GTSNPN and CDR2 SVGIG (reference sequence). This CDR3 reads CAWQVGDEQYF. DNA of the CDR3: TGTGCCTGGCAAGTGGGGGACGAGCAGTACTTC.

The chain combines TRBV28 with TRBJ1-1; D might be TRBD1 (5 bases). Germline V CDR1 and CDR2: MDHEN, SYDVKM. The CDR3 loop spans 14 amino acids. V lost 5 bases and J lost 0, with 10 bases in between. The CDR3: CASSPADMNTEAFF. CDR3 DNA sequence: TGTGCCAGCAGTCCCGCGGACATGAACACTGAAGCTTTCTTT.

This clone was detected only a few times. Here the CDR3 reads CASTPRLVLYEQFF. The CDR3 region has the DNA TGTGCCAGCACCCCCCGGCTAGTTCTGTATGAGCAGTTCTTC. V and J are TRBV28 and TRBJ2-1; unclear D gene. Per germline, CDR1 MDHEN and CDR2 SYDVKM. V was pared by 7 bases and J by 8 bases, with 18 bases between. This CDR3 contains 14 residues. Combining the CDR3 with reference TRBV28 and TRBJ2-1 gives the whole variable domain DVKVTQSSRYLVKRTGEKVFLECVQDMDHENMFWYRQDPGLGLRLIYFSYDVKMKEKGDIPEGYSVSREKKERFSLILESASTNQTSMYLCASTPRLVLYEQFFGPGTRLTVL.

The chain employs TRBV11-3 and TRBJ2-7, with D perhaps matching TRBD2 (5 bases). This CDR3 has 15 amino acids. V lost 2 bases and J lost 0, with 11 bases in between. CDR1 is SGHNT and CDR2 is YENEEA in the germline V gene. CDR3 DNA sequence: TGTGCCAGCAGCTTAATTCTGGGAGCCTCCTACGAGCAGTACTTC. This translates into CASSLILGASYEQYF.

The V call is TRBV11-3, the J call TRBJ2-1; 9 bases map to TRBD2. CDR1 is SGHNT and CDR2 is YENEEA in the germline V gene. Trimming removed 5 bases from V and 7 bases from J; junction bases left unmatched: 9. CDR3 length equals 15 residues. For the CDR3, the DNA is TGTGCCAGCAGCCTTAGCGGGAGATTCGTAAATGAGCAGTTCTTC. Its protein is CASSLSGRFVNEQFF.

The chain is built from TRBV11-2 and TRBJ2-2; D unclear. CDR3 length: 15 residues. V was pared by 2 bases and J by 0 bases, with 7 bases between. Germline V CDR1 and CDR2: SGHAT, FQNNGV. The CDR3 protein is CASSLSNSNTGELFF. CDR3 DNA sequence: TGTGCCAGCAGCTTATCTAACTCGAACACCGGGGAGCTGTTTTTT.

The V and J genes are TRBV5-5 and TRBJ2-5; D call uncertain. Germline lookup yields CDR1 SGHKS and CDR2 YYEKEE (reference sequence). The CDR3 is made up of 11 amino acids. V shed 3 bases and J shed 4 bases, with 4 bases lying between them. The CDR3 DNA is TGTGCCAGCAGCTCTAGAGAGACCCAGTACTTC. It is translated as CASSSRETQYF.

This chain uses TRBV28 with TRBJ1-2; possibly TRBD1 for D (6 bases). This CDR3 has 15 residues. V was trimmed by 6 bases and J by 5 bases, leaving 19 bases between them. CDR1 is MDHEN and CDR2 is SYDVKM in the germline V gene. The CDR3 loop is CASSSQPGTIYGYTF. CDR3 DNA: TGTGCCAGCAGCTCCCAACCCGGGACAATTTATGGCTACACCTTC.

J is TRBJ1-1 and V is TRBV28, with D perhaps matching TRBD1 (5 bases). CDR1 is MDHEN and CDR2 is SYDVKM in the germline V gene. The CDR3 length is 13 residues. V gave up 3 bases and J gave up 6 bases, with 11 bases separating them. CDR3 sequence reads: CASSFSGSSEAFF. The CDR3 nucleotides are TGTGCCAGCAGTTTTTCAGGGAGTTCTGAAGCTTTCTTT.

The rearrangement joins TRBV7-2 to TRBJ1-3; no firm D call. Germline assignment: CDR1 SGHTA and CDR2 FQGNSA. Trimming shortened V by 0 bases and J by 4 bases, and 13 bases separated the two germline ends. This CDR3 region has 16 residues. CDR3: CASSLARVLGGNTIYF. The CDR3, as DNA: TGTGCCAGCAGCTTAGCTCGCGTTCTTGGGGGAAACACCATATATTTT.

The chain joins TRBV28 to TRBJ1-2; the D gene is possibly TRBD1 (5 bases). Germline lookup yields CDR1 MDHEN and CDR2 SYDVKM. V gave up 6 bases and J gave up 5 bases, with 13 bases separating them. The CDR3 is made up of 13 amino acids. The CDR3 is CASSPRGLYGYTF. The CDR3, as DNA: TGTGCCAGCAGCCCGCGGGGACTTTATGGCTACACCTTC.

The V call is TRBV7-9, the J call TRBJ2-5; 8 nucleotides line up with TRBD2. Unmatched junction bases numbered 9, after V lost 1 base and J lost 11 bases. CDR3 length equals 14 residues. The germline CDR1 and CDR2 sequences are SEHNR and FQNEAQ (reference sequence). As DNA, the CDR3 is TGTGCCAGCAGCTTAGGGGCCTCCCCGGGGGGGCAGTACTTC. It is translated as CASSLGASPGGQYF.

The rearrangement uses TRBV7-2 and TRBJ2-5, with no clear D. Trimming shortened V by 2 bases and J by 5 bases, and 6 bases separated the two germline ends. CDR3 length: 12 amino acids. Germline CDR1 and CDR2: SGHTA and FQGNSA. CDR3: CASSLRSETQYF. The CDR3 DNA is TGTGCCAGCAGCTTAAGATCGGAGACCCAGTACTTC. The whole variable domain, remainder taken from reference TRBV7-2 and TRBJ2-5, is GAGVSQSPSNKVTEKGKDVELRCDPISGHTALYWYRQSLGQGLEFLIYFQGNSAPDKSGLPSDRFSAERTGGSVSTLTIQRTQQEDSAVYLCASSLRSETQYFGPGTRLLVL.

The gene calls are TRBV19 and TRBJ1-5; D is uncertain. CDR1 is LNHDA, CDR2 SQIVND, per germline (reference sequence). Trimming shortened V by 5 bases and J by 7 bases, and 15 bases separated the two germline ends. The CDR3 consists of 14 residues. The CDR3 here is CASSRRGGRQPQHF. CDR3 DNA: TGTGCCAGTAGTCGCCGAGGAGGGCGGCAGCCCCAGCATTTT.

V and J are TRBV11-2 and TRBJ2-1; 16 bases are shared with TRBD2. V was clipped by 5 bases and J by 5 bases; unmatched bases: 3. CDR1 is SGHAT, CDR2 FQNNGV, per germline. The CDR3 is 16 amino acids. The CDR3 region has the DNA TGTGCCAGCAGCCCGGGACTAGCGGGAGGGGACAATGAGCAGTTCTTC. Protein: CASSPGLAGGDNEQFF.

The chain carries TRBV3-1 (or the pseudogene TRBV3-2) and TRBJ2-3; D not resolved. With 0 bases removed from V and 2 bases from J, the gap between germline ends came to 12 bases. Germline V gene sequence: CDR1 LGHDT, CDR2 YNNKEL (reference sequence). The CDR3 has 16 amino acids. In DNA, the CDR3 is TGTGCCAGCAGCCAAGATAAGAAGGCTTCCACAGATACGCAGTATTTT. The encoded protein is CASSQDKKASTDTQYF.

The chain carries TRBV2 and TRBJ2-3; D gene ambiguous. V lost 3 bases and J lost 5, with 6 bases in between. The V gene's germline CDR1 is SNHLY and CDR2 FYNNEI. The CDR3 is 12 amino acids. In DNA form, the CDR3 reads TGTGCCAGCAGTGACCCCGGAGATACGCAGTATTTT. Translating gives CASSDPGDTQYF.

The chain is built from TRBV4-1 and TRBJ2-1; 7 bases map to TRBD2. J lost 0 bases, V lost 5 bases, and 1 base had no gene match. This CDR3 contains 14 residues. CDR1 is MGHRA and CDR2 is YSYEKL in the germline V gene. In DNA, the CDR3 is TGCGCCAGCAGCGGCGGGAGCTCCTACAATGAGCAGTTCTTC. As protein: CASSGGSSYNEQFF.

The J gene is TRBJ2-7, the V gene TRBV28, with D unresolved. CDR1 is MDHEN and CDR2 is SYDVKM in the germline V gene. The CDR3 contains 12 residues. V was clipped by 7 bases and J by 3 bases, with 10 bases between them. The CDR3 coding sequence is TGTGCCAGCAAATCACAGTACTACGAGCAGTACTTC. It translates to CASKSQYYEQYF.

The chain couples TRBV27 to TRBJ2-7, with 8 positions matching TRBD2. Losses at the gene ends were 7 bases for V and 4 bases for J; bases not matched to a gene: 6. This CDR3 region has 13 residues. The germline V gene has CDR1 MNHEY and CDR2 SMNVEV (reference sequence). Here the CDR3 reads CASTPAGGYEQYF. The CDR3 DNA reads as TGTGCCAGCACTCCCGCGGGGGGTTACGAGCAGTACTTC.